The T cell receptor beta chain described here comes from a study of cytomegalovirus exposure and HLA in healthy donors. Study results and caveats: The authors later found TCR association rates varying by HLA locus, with DRB1 most and HLA-C fewest.

The PCR ran on 60 Vbeta and 13 Jbeta primers. Profiled with immunoSEQ multiplex PCR; TCRdb holds only in-frame clones, not every one. The sample consists of over 130,000 clones, roughly 77% of them appearing once. The CDR3 sequence is 13 residues long. Germline CDR1 is GTSNPN and CDR2 is SVGIG (reference sequence). Trimming took 2 bases from V and 0 from J, leaving 8 bases between them. In regard to this clone: Its antigen is currently unknown.

This clonotype originated in a human donor in good health. The chain is built from TRBV30 and TRBJ2-7; D not certain. Sequenced input: PBMCs. Here the CDR3 reads CAWSTQVSYEQYF. The CDR3, as DNA: TGTGCCTGGAGTACCCAGGTCTCCTACGAGCAGTACTTC.